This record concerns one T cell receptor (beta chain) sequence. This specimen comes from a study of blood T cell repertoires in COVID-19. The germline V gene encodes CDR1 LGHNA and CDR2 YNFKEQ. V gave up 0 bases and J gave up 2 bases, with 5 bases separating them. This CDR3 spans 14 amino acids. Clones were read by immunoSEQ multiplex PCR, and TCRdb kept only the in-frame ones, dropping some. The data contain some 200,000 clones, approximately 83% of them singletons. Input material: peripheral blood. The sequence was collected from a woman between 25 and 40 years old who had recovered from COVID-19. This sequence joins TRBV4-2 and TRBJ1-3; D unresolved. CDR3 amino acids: CASSQDYPGNTIYF. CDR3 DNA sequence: TGTGCCAGCAGCCAAGATTATCCTGGAAACACCATATATTTT.